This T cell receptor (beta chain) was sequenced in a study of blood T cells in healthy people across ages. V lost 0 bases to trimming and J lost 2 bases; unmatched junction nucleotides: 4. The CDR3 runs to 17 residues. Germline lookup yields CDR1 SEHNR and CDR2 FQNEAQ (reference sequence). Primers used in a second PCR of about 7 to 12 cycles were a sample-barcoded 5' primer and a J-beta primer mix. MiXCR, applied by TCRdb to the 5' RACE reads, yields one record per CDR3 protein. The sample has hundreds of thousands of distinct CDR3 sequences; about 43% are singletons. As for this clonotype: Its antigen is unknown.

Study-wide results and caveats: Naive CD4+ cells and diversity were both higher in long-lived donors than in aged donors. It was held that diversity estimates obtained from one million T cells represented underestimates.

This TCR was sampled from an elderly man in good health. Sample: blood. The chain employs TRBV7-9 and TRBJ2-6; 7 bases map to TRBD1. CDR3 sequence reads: CASSLATGNPGANVLTF. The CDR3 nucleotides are TGTGCCAGCAGCTTAGCGACAGGGAACCCTGGGGCCAACGTCCTGACTTTC.